The 9 T cell receptor beta chains in this list originate from one sample, sequenced in a study of cytomegalovirus exposure and HLA in healthy donors. The study ran its PCR with 60 Vbeta and 13 Jbeta primers. Using immunoSEQ multiplex PCR, the repertoire was profiled, and TCRdb retains in-frame clones only, with some absent. The table has just over 200,000 clones, roughly 80% seen once. Sequencing input: PBMCs. The receptors were gathered from a man aged 50-59 years in good health and CMV-seronegative.

V and J are TRBV6-5 and TRBJ1-1; 8 bases line up with TRBD1. Per germline, CDR1 MNHEY and CDR2 SVGAGI. Trimming at V came to 6 bases and at J to 4 bases, leaving 10 bases not matched to a gene. This CDR3 spans 15 amino acids. CDR3 DNA: TGTGCCAGCAGCACGGGGACAGGAGCGGCCACTGAAGCTTTCTTT. It yields the protein CASSTGTGAATEAFF.

The rearrangement links TRBV11-2 to TRBJ2-5, with a tentative D call TRBD1 (6 bases). Trimming shortened V by 6 bases and J by 4 bases, and 21 bases separated the two germline ends. CDR3 length equals 16 residues. The germline V gene encodes CDR1 SGHAT and CDR2 FQNNGV. The CDR3 spells CASSLPWGRRSETQYF. The CDR3 nucleotides read TGTGCCAGCAGTCTCCCTTGGGGGCGCAGATCAGAGACCCAGTACTTC.

The table lists this clone with a few counts. The chain combines TRBV7-3 with TRBJ2-3, with 11 bases lining up with TRBD2. The CDR3 has 16 residues. Germline CDR1 reads SGHTA; CDR2 reads FQGTGA. V lost 1 base to trimming and J lost 4 bases; unmatched junction nucleotides: 4. CDR3 amino acids: CASSLKLAGDSDTQYF. In nucleotides, the CDR3 is TGTGCCAGCAGCTTAAAACTAGCGGGAGACTCAGATACGCAGTATTTT.

In its sample, this clone was seen a few times. J is TRBJ2-3 and V is TRBV5-1, with D possibly being TRBD2 (5 bases). V lost 2 bases, J lost 0 bases, and 10 bases lay in between. The CDR3 is made up of 15 amino acids. Germline V gene lookup returns CDR1 SGHRS and CDR2 YFSETQ. The CDR3: CASSLAEPSTDTQYF. CDR3 in DNA: TGCGCCAGCAGCTTAGCGGAACCTAGCACAGATACGCAGTATTTT. The full variable domain, rest sourced from reference TRBV5-1 and TRBJ2-3, is KAGVTQTPRYLIKTRGQQVTLSCSPISGHRSVSWYQQTPGQGLQFLFEYFSETQRNKGNFPGRFSGRQFSNSRSEMNVSTLELGDSALYLCASSLAEPSTDTQYFGPGTRLTVL.

This clone is a singleton in its sample. J is TRBJ2-1 and V is TRBV2, with a weak D call TRBD1 (5 bases). V was cut by 2 bases and J by 2 bases, with 10 bases left in between. Per the germline V gene, CDR1 is SNHLY and CDR2 is FYNNEI. This CDR3 contains 15 residues. The CDR3 region has the DNA TGTGCCAGCAGTGAATCCGACAGCCCCTACAATGAGCAGTTCTTC. This gives the protein CASSESDSPYNEQFF.

The chain uses TRBV5-8 and TRBJ2-2; D possibly corresponds to TRBD1 (7 bases). Trimming cost V 4 bases and J 5 bases, with 15 bases left between them. The CDR3 is made up of 15 amino acids. CDR1 SGHTS and CDR2 YDEGEE come from the germline V gene. The CDR3 loop is CASSHRQGGTGELFF. The CDR3 nucleotides read TGTGCCAGCAGCCATAGACAGGGAGGAACCGGGGAGCTGTTTTTT.

The chain links TRBV29-1 to TRBJ1-4; D gene ambiguous. Trimming shortened V by 5 bases and J by 0 bases, and 7 bases separated the two germline ends. The CDR3 consists of 13 residues. Per the germline V gene, CDR1 is SQVTM and CDR2 is ANQGSEA. CDR3 sequence (DNA): TGCAGCGTTCTTAGTGCAACTAATGAAAAACTGTTTTTT. Translated: CSVLSATNEKLFF. Looking up the rest from reference TRBV29-1 and TRBJ1-4 gives the full variable domain: SAVISQKPSRDICQRGTSLTIQCQVDSQVTMMFWYRQQPGQSLTLIATANQGSEATYESGFVIDKFPISRPNLTFSTLTVSNMSPEDSSIYLCSVLSATNEKLFFGSGTQLSVL.

The chain links TRBV5-4 to TRBJ2-3; D perhaps matches TRBD1 (5 bases). The CDR3 extends over 13 amino acids. V lost 0 bases and J 7 bases, leaving 9 bases between the germline ends. CDR1 is SGHNT, CDR2 YYREEE, per germline (reference sequence). Here the CDR3 reads CASSLARGNTQYF. The CDR3 DNA reads as TGTGCCAGCAGCTTGGCTAGGGGTAATACGCAGTATTTT.

The chain links TRBV30 to TRBJ2-5, with D possibly being TRBD1 (7 bases). Gene TRBJ2-7 matches the end of the DNA better, so the J call may be wrong. CDR1 is GTSNPN and CDR2 is SVGIG in the germline V gene (reference sequence). CDR3 size: 13 residues. The CDR3 loop is CAWGWRGPGEQYF. Written as DNA, the CDR3 is TGTGCCTGGGGGTGGAGGGGGCCCGGCGAGCAGTACTTC.